These T cell receptor beta chains were read from a single sample in a study of post-analysis software for immune sequencing data. Each CDR3 protein is one row after TCRdb ran MiXCR on the PCR reads. The data show about 760,000 distinct CDR3 sequences, with roughly 29% seen just once and about 0.5% held by the top ten. Sequenced input: blood. The source is a girl aged 10-17 years with multiple sclerosis. Both conserved end residues are part of each CDR3. D genes are given only for firm matches. Clone size is stated in some rows and not others, as once, few, many or a class when expanded.

D gene: NA; clone size: NA; J gene: TRBJ2-1; V gene: TRBV20-1; CDR3 DNA: TGCAGTGCTAGGGGGCTCGAAGGGGCCTACAATGAGCAGTTCTTC; CDR3 protein: CSARGLEGAYNEQFF
D gene: NA; clone size: NA; J gene: TRBJ1-4; V gene: TRBV6-5; CDR3 DNA: TGTGCCAGCAGTCAGGGACCTATTAAGAATGAAAAACTGTTTTTT; CDR3 protein: CASSQGPIKNEKLFF
D gene: NA; clone size: many; J gene: TRBJ2-1; V gene: TRBV29-1; CDR3 DNA: TGCAGCGTTGGGGTAGGGACGAATGAGCAGTTCTTC; CDR3 protein: CSVGVGTNEQFF
D gene: NA; clone size: many; J gene: TRBJ1-5; V gene: TRBV18; CDR3 DNA: TGTGCCAGCACCGCCGTGGACAATCAGCCCCAGCATTTT; CDR3 protein: CASTAVDNQPQHF
D gene: TRBD1; clone size: NA; J gene: TRBJ2-1; V gene: TRBV7-2; CDR3 DNA: TGTGCCAGCAGCTCCAGTAATATGGACCGCCGGACAGGTAAAAGCTACAATGAGCAGTTCTTC; CDR3 protein: CASSSSNMDRRTGKSYNEQFF
D gene: NA; clone size: NA; J gene: TRBJ1-2; V gene: TRBV20-1; CDR3 DNA: TGCAGTGCTGCAGGGGCCGGCTACACCTTC; CDR3 protein: CSAAGAGYTF
D gene: TRBD2; clone size: NA; J gene: TRBJ2-5; V gene: TRBV7-2; CDR3 DNA: TGTGCCAGCAGCTTTAGAGTGGGCCGGGGGAGGGGAGAGACCCAGTACTTC; CDR3 protein: CASSFRVGRGRGETQYF
D gene: NA; clone size: NA; J gene: TRBJ2-7; V gene: TRBV20-1; CDR3 DNA: TGCAGTGCTAGCCCTCCAGGGCCCGGGGAGCAGTACTTC; CDR3 protein: CSASPPGPGEQYF
D gene: TRBD1; clone size: NA; J gene: TRBJ1-4; V gene: TRBV7-9; CDR3 DNA: TGTGCCAGCAGCTACCGGACAGGGTTCGGTAATGAAAAACTGTTTTTT; CDR3 protein: CASSYRTGFGNEKLFF
D gene: TRBD2; clone size: NA; J gene: TRBJ2-3; V gene: TRBV12-3/TRBV12-4; CDR3 DNA: TGTGCCAGCAGTTTATCGGGGGGGCTGTCAGATACGCAGTATTTT; CDR3 protein: CASSLSGGLSDTQYF
D gene: NA; clone size: NA; J gene: TRBJ2-3; V gene: TRBV20-1; CDR3 DNA: TGCAGTGCTCCCTACTTGGAAGGCGGCGCAGATACGCAGTATTTT; CDR3 protein: CSAPYLEGGADTQYF
D gene: NA; clone size: NA; J gene: TRBJ1-1; V gene: TRBV6-5; CDR3 DNA: TGTGCCAGCAGCCAAACCTACAGGGATACTGAAGCTTTCTTT; CDR3 protein: CASSQTYRDTEAFF
D gene: NA; clone size: few; J gene: TRBJ2-5; V gene: TRBV27; CDR3 DNA: TGTGCCAGCATCGCGCCGGGGGAAGAGACCCAGTACTTC; CDR3 protein: CASIAPGEETQYF
D gene: NA; clone size: NA; J gene: TRBJ1-5; V gene: TRBV5-5; CDR3 DNA: TGTGCCAGCAGCTTATCCCTTGCGGGGGGGCATCAGCCCCAGCATTTT; CDR3 protein: CASSLSLAGGHQPQHF
D gene: NA; clone size: NA; J gene: TRBJ2-5; V gene: TRBV12-3/TRBV12-4; CDR3 DNA: TGTGCCAGCAGTTTAGATAGAGTGACAGAAGAGACCCAGTACTTC; CDR3 protein: CASSLDRVTEETQYF
D gene: NA; clone size: NA; J gene: TRBJ1-1; V gene: TRBV7-9; CDR3 DNA: TGTGCCAGTTCCCAGGGAGCTGAAGCTTTCTTT; CDR3 protein: CASSQGAEAFF
D gene: TRBD2; clone size: NA; J gene: TRBJ2-1; V gene: TRBV4-3; CDR3 DNA: TGCGCCAGCAGCCAAGAAGGAGCGGGGTACAATGAGCAGTTCTTC; CDR3 protein: CASSQEGAGYNEQFF
D gene: NA; clone size: few; J gene: TRBJ1-1; V gene: TRBV6-5; CDR3 DNA: TGTGCCAGCAGTGGGGTTGGCCGCGCTGAAGCTTTCTTT; CDR3 protein: CASSGVGRAEAFF
D gene: NA; clone size: few; J gene: TRBJ2-4; V gene: TRBV12-3/TRBV12-4; CDR3 DNA: TGTGCCAGCAGAATAACAGGGGACTGGCGGAACATTCAGTACTTC; CDR3 protein: CASRITGDWRNIQYF
D gene: NA; clone size: NA; J gene: TRBJ2-7; V gene: TRBV4-1; CDR3 DNA: TGCGCCAGCAGCCAAGTATGGGACTCTGTCTACGAGCAGTACTTC; CDR3 protein: CASSQVWDSVYEQYF
D gene: TRBD1; clone size: few; J gene: TRBJ2-1; V gene: TRBV7-2; CDR3 DNA: TGTGCCAGCAGCTTAGCGGGACAGGGGGCTAGCTCCTACAATGAGCAGTTCTTC; CDR3 protein: CASSLAGQGASSYNEQFF
D gene: NA; clone size: NA; J gene: TRBJ2-1; V gene: TRBV12-3/TRBV12-4; CDR3 DNA: TGTGCCAGCAGTTTATTCCCGAATGAGCAGTTCTTC; CDR3 protein: CASSLFPNEQFF
D gene: NA; clone size: NA; J gene: TRBJ1-2; V gene: TRBV6-5; CDR3 DNA: TGTGCCAGCAGTTACTCGGCGGTTACCTTCTGCTATGGCTACACCTTC; CDR3 protein: CASSYSAVTFCYGYTF
D gene: NA; clone size: many; J gene: TRBJ2-7; V gene: TRBV20-1; CDR3 DNA: TGCAGTGCTAGAGAACCCCCGGGTGGCGAGCAGTACTTC; CDR3 protein: CSAREPPGGEQYF
D gene: TRBD1; clone size: NA; J gene: TRBJ1-2; V gene: TRBV5-5; CDR3 DNA: TGTGCCAGCAGAAAGAATACAGGGGGCGCGTGGAGGGATGGCTACACCTTC; CDR3 protein: CASRKNTGGAWRDGYTF
D gene: NA; clone size: few; J gene: TRBJ2-7; V gene: TRBV7-9; CDR3 DNA: TGTGCCAGCAGCTTAGACGTGAGACCCTGGGACGAGCAGTACTTC; CDR3 protein: CASSLDVRPWDEQYF
D gene: NA; clone size: NA; J gene: TRBJ2-1; V gene: TRBV28; CDR3 DNA: TGTGCCAGCAGTTCAATTAGCGGTTACAATGAGCAGTTCTTC; CDR3 protein: CASSSISGYNEQFF
D gene: NA; clone size: few; J gene: TRBJ2-7; V gene: TRBV27; CDR3 DNA: TGTGCCAGCACTTCAGGGGCGTATCCCTCCGAGCAGTACTTC; CDR3 protein: CASTSGAYPSEQYF
D gene: NA; clone size: NA; J gene: TRBJ1-5; V gene: TRBV12-3/TRBV12-4; CDR3 DNA: TGTGCCAGCAGTTTCGGGGAGGGGCAGCCCCAGCATTTT; CDR3 protein: CASSFGEGQPQHF
D gene: TRBD2; clone size: NA; J gene: TRBJ2-7; V gene: TRBV3-1; CDR3 DNA: TGTGCCAGCAGCCGCCAGACTAGCGGGAGGCCGGTGGACTACGAGCAGTACTTC; CDR3 protein: CASSRQTSGRPVDYEQYF
D gene: NA; clone size: NA; J gene: TRBJ2-1; V gene: TRBV4-3; CDR3 DNA: TGCGCCAGCAGCCGCCGGGACCCCGGCAATGAGCAGTTCTTC; CDR3 protein: CASSRRDPGNEQFF
D gene: NA; clone size: NA; J gene: TRBJ2-1; V gene: TRBV28; CDR3 DNA: TGTGCCAGCAGTTTATTCCCCACGCCTAGCTCCTACAATGAGCAGTTCTTC; CDR3 protein: CASSLFPTPSSYNEQFF
D gene: NA; clone size: many; J gene: TRBJ2-1; V gene: TRBV12-5; CDR3 DNA: TGTGCTAGTGGGGGTCGGGCAGGAGATAGGAATGAGCAGTTCTTC; CDR3 protein: CASGGRAGDRNEQFF
D gene: TRBD2; clone size: NA; J gene: TRBJ2-5; V gene: TRBV4-2; CDR3 DNA: TGTGCCAGCAGCCAAGATCCAGCGGGAGACAGTGAGACCCAGTACTTC; CDR3 protein: CASSQDPAGDSETQYF
D gene: NA; clone size: NA; J gene: TRBJ2-1; V gene: TRBV29-1; CDR3 DNA: TGCAGCGCCGCAGCGGATGGGGTGAATGAGCAGTTCTTC; CDR3 protein: CSAAADGVNEQFF
D gene: NA; clone size: NA; J gene: TRBJ1-2; V gene: TRBV4-1; CDR3 DNA: TGCGCCAGCAGCCAAGATCCCATCGACAGGCTCGCCTATGGCTACACCTTC; CDR3 protein: CASSQDPIDRLAYGYTF
D gene: NA; clone size: NA; J gene: TRBJ1-6; V gene: TRBV7-2; CDR3 DNA: TGTGCCAGCAGCTTAGTGGTGGGCGGGAATTCACCCCTCCACTTT; CDR3 protein: CASSLVVGGNSPLHF
D gene: NA; clone size: many; J gene: TRBJ2-3; V gene: TRBV10-3; CDR3 DNA: TGTGCCATCAGTGCAGGCACAGGCCGGGATACGCAGTATTTT; CDR3 protein: CAISAGTGRDTQYF
D gene: NA; clone size: few; J gene: TRBJ1-5; V gene: TRBV5-1; CDR3 DNA: TGCGCCAGCAGCTTGACGGGCCATAGCAATCAGCCCCAGCATTTT; CDR3 protein: CASSLTGHSNQPQHF
D gene: NA; clone size: once; J gene: TRBJ2-5; V gene: TRBV21-1; CDR3 DNA: TGTGCCAACAGCGCAGCGGGACTAGCGGCGGAGACCCAGTACTTC; CDR3 protein: CANSAAGLAAETQYF